This record covers a single T cell receptor (beta chain). Its cognate antigen is unknown. The data were obtained in a study of CD4 T cells in relation to SARS-CoV-2 and coronaviruses. Study findings and constraints: No crossreactivity against non-spike viral proteins was tested here. Memory recall responses, not primary responses primed in culture, are what the assay detects.

With 4 bases removed from V and 4 bases from J, the gap between germline ends came to 14 bases. Germline V gives CDR1 SGDLS, CDR2 YYNGEE. This CDR3 has 14 amino acids. Only in-frame clones appear in the TCRdb table, and some are missing; sequencing was by immunoSEQ multiplex PCR. The sample holds tens of thousands of clones, 75% to 90% seen once. The specimen sequenced was memory CD4+ T cells from PBMCs. The source of this sequence is an adult with COVID-19. The J gene is TRBJ2-5, the V gene TRBV9; maybe TRBD2 (6 bases). CDR3 bases: TGTGCCAGCAGCCCAAACACTAGCCCAGAGACCCAGTACTTC. Translated, it gives CASSPNTSPETQYF. Based on the CDR3 plus reference TRBV9 and TRBJ2-5, the full variable domain is DSGVTQTPKHLITATGQRVTLRCSPRSGDLSVYWYQQSLDQGLQFLIQYYNGEERAKGNILERFSAQQFPDLHSELNLSSLELGDSALYFCASSPNTSPETQYFGPGTRLLVL.